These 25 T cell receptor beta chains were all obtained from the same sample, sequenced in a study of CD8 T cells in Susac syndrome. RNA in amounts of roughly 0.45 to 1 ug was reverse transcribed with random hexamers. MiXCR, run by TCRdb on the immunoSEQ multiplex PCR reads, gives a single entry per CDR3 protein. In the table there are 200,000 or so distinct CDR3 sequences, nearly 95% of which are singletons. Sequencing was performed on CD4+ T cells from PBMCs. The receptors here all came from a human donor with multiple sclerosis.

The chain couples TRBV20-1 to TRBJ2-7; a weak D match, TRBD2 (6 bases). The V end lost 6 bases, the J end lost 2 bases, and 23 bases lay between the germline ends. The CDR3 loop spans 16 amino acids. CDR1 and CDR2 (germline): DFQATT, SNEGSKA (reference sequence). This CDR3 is CSADSSTSRGTYEQYF. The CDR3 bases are TGCAGTGCCGATTCCTCTACTAGCAGAGGAACCTACGAGCAGTACTTC.

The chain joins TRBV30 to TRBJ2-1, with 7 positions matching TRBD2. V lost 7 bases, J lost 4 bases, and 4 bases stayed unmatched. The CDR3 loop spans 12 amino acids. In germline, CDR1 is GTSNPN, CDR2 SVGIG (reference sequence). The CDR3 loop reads CASGTTYNEQFF. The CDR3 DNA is TGTGCCTCCGGGACTACTTACAATGAGCAGTTCTTC. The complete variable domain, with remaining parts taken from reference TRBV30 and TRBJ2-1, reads SQTIHQWPATLVQPVGSPLSLECTVEGTSNPNLYWYRQAAGRGLQLLFYSVGIGQISSEVPQNLSASRPQDRQFILSSKKLLLSDSGFYLCASGTTYNEQFFGPGTRLTVL.

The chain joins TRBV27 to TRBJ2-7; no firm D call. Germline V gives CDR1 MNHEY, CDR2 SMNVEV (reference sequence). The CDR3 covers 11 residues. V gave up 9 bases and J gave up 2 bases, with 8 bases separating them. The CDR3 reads CARQLPYEQYF. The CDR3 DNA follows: TGTGCCAGACAGCTTCCCTACGAGCAGTACTTC.

The chain's CDR3 is CASSIRVWGQPQHF. CDR3 nucleotide sequence: TGTGCCAGTAGTATCAGGGTGTGGGGTCAGCCCCAGCATTTT. This chain joins TRBV19 and TRBJ1-5; D possibly corresponds to TRBD1 (5 bases). V lost 3 bases, J lost 6 bases, and 12 bases lay in between. In germline, CDR1 is LNHDA, CDR2 SQIVND (reference sequence). This CDR3 is built from 14 residues.

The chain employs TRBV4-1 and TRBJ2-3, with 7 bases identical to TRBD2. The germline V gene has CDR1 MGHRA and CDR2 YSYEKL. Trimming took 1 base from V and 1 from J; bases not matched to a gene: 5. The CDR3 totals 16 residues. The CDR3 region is CASSQGTRVGTDTQYF. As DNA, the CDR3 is TGCGCCAGCAGCCAAGGGACTAGAGTAGGCACAGATACGCAGTATTTT.

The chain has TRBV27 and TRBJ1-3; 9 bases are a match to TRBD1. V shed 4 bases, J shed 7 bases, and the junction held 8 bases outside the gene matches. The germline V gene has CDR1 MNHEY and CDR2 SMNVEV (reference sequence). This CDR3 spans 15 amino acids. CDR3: CASSSRQGGSNTIYF. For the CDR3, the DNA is TGTGCCAGCAGTTCCCGACAGGGGGGATCGAACACCATATATTTT.

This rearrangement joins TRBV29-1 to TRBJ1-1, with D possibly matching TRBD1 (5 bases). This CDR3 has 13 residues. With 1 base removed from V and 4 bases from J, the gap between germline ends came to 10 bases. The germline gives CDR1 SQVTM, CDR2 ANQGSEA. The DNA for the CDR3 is TGCAGCGTTGAAGGGCAGGGAAGCACTGAAGCTTTCTTT. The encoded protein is CSVEGQGSTEAFF.

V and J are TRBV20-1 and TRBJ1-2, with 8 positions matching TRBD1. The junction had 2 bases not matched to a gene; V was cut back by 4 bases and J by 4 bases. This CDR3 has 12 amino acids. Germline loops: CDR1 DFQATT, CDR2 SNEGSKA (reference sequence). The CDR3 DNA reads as TGCAGTGCTATAACAGGGGGCTATGGCTACACCTTC. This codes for CSAITGGYGYTF.

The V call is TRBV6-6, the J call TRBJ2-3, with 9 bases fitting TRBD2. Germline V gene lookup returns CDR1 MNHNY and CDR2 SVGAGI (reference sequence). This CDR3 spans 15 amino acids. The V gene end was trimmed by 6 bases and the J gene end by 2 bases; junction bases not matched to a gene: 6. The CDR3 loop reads CASSSTSGSTDTQYF. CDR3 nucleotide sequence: TGTGCCAGCAGCTCGACTAGCGGTTCCACAGATACGCAGTATTTT.

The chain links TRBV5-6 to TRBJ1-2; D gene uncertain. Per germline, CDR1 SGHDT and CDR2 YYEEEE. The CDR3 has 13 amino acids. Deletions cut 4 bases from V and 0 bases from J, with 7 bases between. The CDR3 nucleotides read TGTGCCAGCAGCATCCTTTCTAACTATGGCTACACCTTC. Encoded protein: CASSILSNYGYTF.

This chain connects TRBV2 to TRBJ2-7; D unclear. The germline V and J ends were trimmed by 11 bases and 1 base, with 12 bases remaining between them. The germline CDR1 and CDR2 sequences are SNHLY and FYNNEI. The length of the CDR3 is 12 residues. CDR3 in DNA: TGTGCCGGTTCGTCGACGTCCTACGAGCAGTACTTC. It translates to CAGSSTSYEQYF.

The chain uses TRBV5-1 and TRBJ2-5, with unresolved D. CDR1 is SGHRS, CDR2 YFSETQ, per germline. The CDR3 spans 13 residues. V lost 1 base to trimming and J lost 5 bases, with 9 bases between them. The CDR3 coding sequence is TGCGCCAGCAGCTTGTGGGGTGACGAGACCCAGTACTTC. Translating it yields CASSLWGDETQYF.

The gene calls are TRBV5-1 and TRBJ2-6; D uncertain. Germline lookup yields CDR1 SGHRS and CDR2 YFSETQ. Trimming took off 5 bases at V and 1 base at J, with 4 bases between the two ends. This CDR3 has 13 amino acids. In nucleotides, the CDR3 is TGCGCCAGCAGGGAATCTGGGGCCAACGTCCTGACTTTC. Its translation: CASRESGANVLTF.

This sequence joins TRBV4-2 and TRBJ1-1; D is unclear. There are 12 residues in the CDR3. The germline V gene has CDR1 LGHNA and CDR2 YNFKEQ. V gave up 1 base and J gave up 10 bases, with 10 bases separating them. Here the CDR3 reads CASSQVGEGAFF. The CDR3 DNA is TGTGCCAGCAGCCAAGTTGGGGAAGGAGCTTTCTTT.

The CDR3, as DNA: TGCAGCGTCATACTCGGGACAGGACTTTACGAGCAGTACTTC. This codes for CSVILGTGLYEQYF. J is TRBJ2-7 and V is TRBV29-1; 8 positions match TRBD1. The CDR3 covers 14 residues. V shed 6 bases, J shed 4 bases, and the junction held 11 bases outside the gene matches. CDR1 SQVTM and CDR2 ANQGSEA come from the germline V gene.

CDR3 amino acids: CASSDVRGMSEAFF. The CDR3 DNA reads TGTGCCAGCAGTGATGTCAGGGGCATGTCTGAAGCTTTCTTT. This chain uses TRBV2 with TRBJ1-1; a possible D gene is TRBD1 (6 bases). The germline V gene has CDR1 SNHLY and CDR2 FYNNEI. V dropped 3 bases and J dropped 6 bases, with 14 bases sitting between them. The CDR3 loop spans 14 amino acids.

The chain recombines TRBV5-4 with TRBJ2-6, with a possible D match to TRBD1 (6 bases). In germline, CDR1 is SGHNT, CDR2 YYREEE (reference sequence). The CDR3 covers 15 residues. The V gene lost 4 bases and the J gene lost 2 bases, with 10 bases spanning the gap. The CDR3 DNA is TGTGCCAGCAGCCCGAGGGGGACTGGGGCCAACGTCCTGACTTTC. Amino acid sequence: CASSPRGTGANVLTF.

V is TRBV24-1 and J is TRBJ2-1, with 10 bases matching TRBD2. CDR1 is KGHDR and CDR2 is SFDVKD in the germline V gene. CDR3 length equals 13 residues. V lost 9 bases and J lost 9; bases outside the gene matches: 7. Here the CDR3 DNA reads TGTGCCACCCGGGAAATAGCGGGGGGTGAGCAGTTCTTC. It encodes CATREIAGGEQFF.

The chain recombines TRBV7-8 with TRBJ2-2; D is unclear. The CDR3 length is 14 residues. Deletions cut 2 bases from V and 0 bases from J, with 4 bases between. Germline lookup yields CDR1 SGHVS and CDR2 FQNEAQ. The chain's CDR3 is CASSLTTNTGELFF. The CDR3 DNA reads TGTGCCAGCAGCTTAACCACGAACACCGGGGAGCTGTTTTTT. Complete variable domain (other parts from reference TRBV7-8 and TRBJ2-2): GAGVSQSPRYKVAKRGQDVALRCDPISGHVSLFWYQQALGQGPEFLTYFQNEAQLDKSGLPSDRFFAERPEGSVSTLKIQRTQQEDSAVYLCASSLTTNTGELFFGEGSRLTVL.

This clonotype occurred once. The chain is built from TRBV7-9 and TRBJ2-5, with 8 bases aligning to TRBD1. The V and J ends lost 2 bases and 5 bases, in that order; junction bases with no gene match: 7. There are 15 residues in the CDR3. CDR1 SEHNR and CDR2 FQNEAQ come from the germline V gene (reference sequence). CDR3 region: CASSLSLRGRETQYF. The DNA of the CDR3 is TGTGCCAGCAGCTTATCCCTCAGGGGGCGGGAGACCCAGTACTTC.

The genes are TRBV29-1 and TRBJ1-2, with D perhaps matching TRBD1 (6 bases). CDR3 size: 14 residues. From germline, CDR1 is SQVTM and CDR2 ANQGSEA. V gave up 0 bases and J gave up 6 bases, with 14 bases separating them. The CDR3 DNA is TGCAGCGTTGAAGAATTAGGGGGGGCGAATGGCTACACCTTC. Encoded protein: CSVEELGGANGYTF.

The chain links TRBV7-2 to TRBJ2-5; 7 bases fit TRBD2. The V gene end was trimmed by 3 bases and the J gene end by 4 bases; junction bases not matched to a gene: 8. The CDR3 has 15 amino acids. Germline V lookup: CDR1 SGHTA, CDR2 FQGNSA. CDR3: CASSFSGGRGETQYF. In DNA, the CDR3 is TGTGCCAGCAGCTTCTCAGGAGGGAGGGGAGAGACCCAGTACTTC.

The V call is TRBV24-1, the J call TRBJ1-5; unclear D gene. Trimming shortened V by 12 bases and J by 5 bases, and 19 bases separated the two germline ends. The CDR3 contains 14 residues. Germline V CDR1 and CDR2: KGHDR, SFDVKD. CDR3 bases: TGTGCCTCCCCGAAGGGCCTTCCACATCAGCCCCAGCATTTT. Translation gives CASPKGLPHQPQHF.

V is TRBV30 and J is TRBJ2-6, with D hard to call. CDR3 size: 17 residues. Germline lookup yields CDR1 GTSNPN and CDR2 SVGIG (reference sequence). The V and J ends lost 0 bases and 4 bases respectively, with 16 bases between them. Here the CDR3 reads CAWSVYGWQDGANVLTF. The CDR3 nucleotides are TGTGCCTGGAGTGTCTATGGATGGCAGGACGGGGCCAACGTCCTGACTTTC.

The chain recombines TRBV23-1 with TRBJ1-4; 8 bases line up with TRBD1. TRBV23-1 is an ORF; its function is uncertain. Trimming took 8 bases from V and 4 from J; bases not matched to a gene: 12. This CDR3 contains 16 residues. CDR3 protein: CASGFRGGQGNEKLFF. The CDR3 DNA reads TGCGCCAGCGGATTCCGGGGCGGACAGGGTAATGAAAAACTGTTTTTT.